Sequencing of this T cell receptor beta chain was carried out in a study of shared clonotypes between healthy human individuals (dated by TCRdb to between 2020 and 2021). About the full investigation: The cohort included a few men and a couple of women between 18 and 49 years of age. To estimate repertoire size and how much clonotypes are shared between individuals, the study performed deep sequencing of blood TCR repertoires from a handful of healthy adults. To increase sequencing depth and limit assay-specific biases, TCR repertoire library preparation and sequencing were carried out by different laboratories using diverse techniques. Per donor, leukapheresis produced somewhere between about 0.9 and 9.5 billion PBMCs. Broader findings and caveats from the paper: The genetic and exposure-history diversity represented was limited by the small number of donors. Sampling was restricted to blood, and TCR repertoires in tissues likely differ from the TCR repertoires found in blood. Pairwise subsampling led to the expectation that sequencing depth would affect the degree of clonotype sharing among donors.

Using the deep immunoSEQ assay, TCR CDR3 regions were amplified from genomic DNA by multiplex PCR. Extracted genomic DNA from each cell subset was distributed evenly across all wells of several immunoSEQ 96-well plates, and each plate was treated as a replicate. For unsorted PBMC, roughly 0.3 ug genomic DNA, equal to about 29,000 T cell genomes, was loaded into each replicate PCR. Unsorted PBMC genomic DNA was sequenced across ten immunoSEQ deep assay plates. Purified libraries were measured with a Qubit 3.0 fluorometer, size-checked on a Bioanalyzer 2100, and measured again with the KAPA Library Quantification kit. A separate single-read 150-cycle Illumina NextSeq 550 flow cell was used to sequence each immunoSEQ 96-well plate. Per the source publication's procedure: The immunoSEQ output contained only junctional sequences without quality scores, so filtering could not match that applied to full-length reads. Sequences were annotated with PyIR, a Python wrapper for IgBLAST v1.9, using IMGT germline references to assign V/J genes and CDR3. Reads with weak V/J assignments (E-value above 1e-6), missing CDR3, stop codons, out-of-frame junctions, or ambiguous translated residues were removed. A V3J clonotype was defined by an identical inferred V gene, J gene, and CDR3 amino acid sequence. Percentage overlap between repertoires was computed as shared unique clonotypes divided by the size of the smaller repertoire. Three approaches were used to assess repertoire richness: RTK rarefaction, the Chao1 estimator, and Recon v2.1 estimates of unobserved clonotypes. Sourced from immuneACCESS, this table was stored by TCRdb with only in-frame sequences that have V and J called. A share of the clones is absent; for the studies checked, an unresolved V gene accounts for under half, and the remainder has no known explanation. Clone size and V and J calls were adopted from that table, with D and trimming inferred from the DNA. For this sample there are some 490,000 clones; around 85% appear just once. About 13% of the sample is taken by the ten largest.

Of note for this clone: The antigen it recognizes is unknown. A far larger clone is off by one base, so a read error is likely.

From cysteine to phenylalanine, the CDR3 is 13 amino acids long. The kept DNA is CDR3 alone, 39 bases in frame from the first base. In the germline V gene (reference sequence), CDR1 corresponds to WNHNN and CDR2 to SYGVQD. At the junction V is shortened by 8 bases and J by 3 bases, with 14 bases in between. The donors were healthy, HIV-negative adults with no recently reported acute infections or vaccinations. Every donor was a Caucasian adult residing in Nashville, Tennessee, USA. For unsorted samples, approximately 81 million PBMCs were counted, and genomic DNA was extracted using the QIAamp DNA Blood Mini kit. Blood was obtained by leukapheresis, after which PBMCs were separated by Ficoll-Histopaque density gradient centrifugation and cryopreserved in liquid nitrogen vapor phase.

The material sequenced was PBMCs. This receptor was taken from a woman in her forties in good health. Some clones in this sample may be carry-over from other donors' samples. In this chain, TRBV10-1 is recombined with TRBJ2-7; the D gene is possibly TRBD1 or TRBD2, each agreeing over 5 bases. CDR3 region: CASGGRRVYEQYF. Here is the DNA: TGCGCCAGCGGGGGACGGCGAGTCTACGAGCAGTACTTC.